This T cell receptor (beta chain) was obtained from a study of blood T cell repertoires in COVID-19. This CDR3 region has 15 residues. Trimming removed 3 bases at V and 0 bases at J, with 9 bases between. The germline CDR1 and CDR2 sequences are MDHEN and SYDVKM. Original data processing: Reference gene primer amplification gave estimated nucleated cell counts. Libraries were prepared by immunoSEQ multiplex PCR; TCRdb keeps only in-frame clonotypes and omits some of them. The D gene and trimming were derived from the DNA, and the V and J assignments and clone size from that table. The profile covers about 270,000 clones, with 88% appearing a single time and around 2% taken by the ten largest.

This clonotype was obtained from a woman aged 55-69 years in a cohort exposed to, infected with or recovered from COVID-19 (not recorded which). This rearrangement joins TRBV28 to TRBJ1-5; D gene ambiguous. Sequencing used PBMCs or T cells enriched from blood (not recorded which). CDR3 in amino acids: CASSFKNYSNQPQHF. The DNA for the CDR3 is TGTGCCAGCAGTTTTAAAAACTATAGCAATCAGCCCCAGCATTTT.